Described below is a single T cell receptor beta chain sequence and its context. What it recognizes is unknown. It may be a read error: a sequence one base away is much more abundant. These data belong to a study of CD8+CD57+ T cells in acquired aplastic anemia. About the research overall: Sorted CD4+ plus CD8+ cells gave DNA averaging roughly 3 ug. Broader study findings: Roughly 30 CD8+ CDR3 sequences occurred in both the patients and the controls. CD8+ Simpson's diversity showed no significant patient-control difference.

From germline, CDR1 is LGHDT and CDR2 YNNKEL (reference sequence). The CDR3 runs to 16 residues. Whoever was chosen for sequencing had shown CD8+CD57+ cell expansion by flow cytometry. When blood sampling took place, the patients had received no therapy. Investigators profiled TCR beta VDJ and CDR3 from genomic DNA template. In TCRdb, the reads were re-called with MiXCR into one record per CDR3 protein. The table lists around 290,000 distinct CDR3 sequences, approximately 58% of them singletons. This TCR came from a human donor with aplastic anemia. The V call is TRBV3-1, the J call TRBJ1-1; 7 nucleotides agree with TRBD1. The sequenced sample was sorted CD4+, CD8+, or CD8+CD57+ T cells (not recorded which) from PBMCs. CDR3 coding DNA: TGTGCCAGCGGCCAAGATTGGAGGGGGCGGGCCACTGAAGCTTTCTTT. Translating gives CASGQDWRGRATEAFF.